These T cell receptor beta chains were read from a single sample in a study of blood T cell repertoires in COVID-19. Sequencing was performed with immunoSEQ multiplex PCR; in TCRdb, only in-frame clones are kept and a portion is missing. This sample has roughly 150,000 clones, with around 82% found just once. Sequenced: peripheral blood. All receptors come from a human donor in a cohort sampled during active COVID-19. CDR3s include the opening cysteine and the closing phenylalanine or tryptophan. The order of the fields is J gene, D gene, V gene, CDR3 length, clone size, CDR3 DNA, CDR3 protein. A D gene is named only where the DNA matches it firmly. Not all rows give a size; the values are once, few, many and, for expanded clones, a class.

TRBJ2-3,TRBD2,TRBV10-2,16,-,TGCGCCAGCAGTCATCCCGGACTAGCGGCGTCAGATACGCAGTATTTT,CASSHPGLAASDTQYF
TRBJ1-5,-,TRBV7-2,15,-,TGTGCCAGCAGCGAGCGGGGAGGTAGCAATCAGCCCCAGCATTTT,CASSERGGSNQPQHF
TRBJ2-3,-,TRBV5-1,12,-,TGCGCCAGCAGCTTCAGGCAAGATACGCAGTATTTT,CASSFRQDTQYF
TRBJ2-7,-,TRBV28,13,-,TGTGCCAGCAGTTTGAGGGTACCCTACGAGCAGTACTTC,CASSLRVPYEQYF
TRBJ2-1,-,TRBV7-9,14,-,TGTGCCAGCAGCTTCGGTCAGGGTAGGAATGAGCAGTTCTTC,CASSFGQGRNEQFF
TRBJ1-2,-,TRBV15,14,-,TGTGCCACCAGCAGAGTTTCGGGAGCTTATGGCTACACCTTC,CATSRVSGAYGYTF
TRBJ1-5,-,TRBV19,16,few,TGTGCCAGTAGTATAAGAGGGGACACAAGCAATCAGCCCCAGCATTTT,CASSIRGDTSNQPQHF
TRBJ1-3,-,TRBV12-3/TRBV12-4,13,-,TGTGCCAGCAGTTTCAGGGGTGGAAACACCATATATTTT,CASSFRGGNTIYF
TRBJ1-6,-,TRBV5-1,16,-,TGCGCCAGCAGCCCGGACAGAGTAACGGGGAATTCACCCCTCCACTTT,CASSPDRVTGNSPLHF
TRBJ2-7,-,TRBV7-2,15,-,TGTGCCAGCAGCTTGGCGGGGCAGGGCGTGGGCGAGCAGTACTTC,CASSLAGQGVGEQYF
TRBJ1-3,-,TRBV28,12,-,TGTGCCAGCAGTTTATCCCAGAACACCATATATTTT,CASSLSQNTIYF
TRBJ2-5,-,TRBV5-1,16,-,TGCGCCAGCAGCCCCCAGATAGCGTCTAACCAAGAGACCCAGTACTTC,CASSPQIASNQETQYF
TRBJ2-4,TRBD2,TRBV9,15,-,TGTGCCAGCAGCGGCCCAGCGGGGCGTACAAACATTCAGTACTTC,CASSGPAGRTNIQYF
TRBJ2-7,-,TRBV6-2/TRBV6-3,11,-,TGTGCCAGCAGCCACGGGAACGAGCAGTACTTC,CASSHGNEQYF
TRBJ2-5,TRBD2,TRBV9,16,-,TGTGCCAGCAGCCCTCGACTAGCGGGCCGCCAAGAGACCCAGTACTTC,CASSPRLAGRQETQYF
TRBJ1-1,-,TRBV18,15,-,TGTGCCAGCTCACCACCGAATGGGGGAGGGACTGAAGCTTTCTTT,CASSPPNGGGTEAFF
TRBJ2-1,-,TRBV19,14,once,TGTGCCAGTAGTATCCAAGGGGCCTACAATGAGCAGTTCTTC,CASSIQGAYNEQFF
TRBJ1-2,-,TRBV19,16,-,TGTGCCAGTAGTATAAGTTCTAGGACAGTGGCCTATGGCTACACCTTC,CASSISSRTVAYGYTF
TRBJ1-1,TRBD1,TRBV2,14,-,TGTGCCAGCAGAGCGACAGGGGGGAACACTGAAGCTTTCTTT,CASRATGGNTEAFF
TRBJ2-7,TRBD1,TRBV7-9,15,-,TGTGCCAGCAGCTTGCCGAGTGGACAGGGTGACCGCCGGTACTTC,CASSLPSGQGDRRYF